The 7 T cell receptor beta chains below all came from one sample that was sequenced in a study of neurological immune-mediated disorders. Time point given: longitudinal time-point 3. TCRdb passed the 5' RACE reads through MiXCR, listing each CDR3 protein once. Altogether 45,000 to 60,000 distinct CDR3 sequences are present, about an eighth being singletons, with the ten largest covering about 10%. What was sequenced was PBMCs. The source is a male donor with HTLV-1-associated myelopathy (HAM/TSP).

This clonotype has ten or more counts. The V call is TRBV5-6, the J call TRBJ2-3; 10 positions match TRBD2. The V gene's germline CDR1 is SGHDT and CDR2 YYEEEE. This CDR3 comprises 15 residues. V was pared by 4 bases and J by 1 base, with 3 bases of the junction left unmatched. In DNA form, the CDR3 reads TGTGCCAGCAGCACCGGGACTAGCGGCACAGATACGCAGTATTTT. Encoded protein: CASSTGTSGTDTQYF.

This clonotype was found many times. This sequence joins TRBV12-3 or TRBV12-4 and TRBJ2-1; tentative D call: TRBD1 (5 bases). Between the trimmed V and J ends, which lost 6 bases and 9 bases, there was a span of 12 bases. The CDR3 length is 12 residues. CDR3 in amino acids: CASRPSRGEQFF. The DNA of the CDR3 is TGTGCCAGCAGACCCTCTAGGGGTGAGCAGTTCTTC.

This clonotype was seen a handful of times. This chain connects TRBV27 to TRBJ2-3; perhaps TRBD1 as D (5 bases). CDR3 length equals 14 residues. V lost 5 bases to trimming and J lost 1 base, with 10 bases between them. Germline-derived CDR1 and CDR2 are MNHEY and SMNVEV (reference sequence). CDR3 coding DNA: TGTGCCAGCAGTAGAGTAGGGGGCACAGATACGCAGTATTTT. It is translated as CASSRVGGTDTQYF.

This clonotype showed up many times. The chain recombines TRBV10-3 with TRBJ2-6, with 13 bases aligning to TRBD2. Germline V gene lookup returns CDR1 ENHRY and CDR2 SYGVKD. The CDR3 spans 20 residues. Trimming removed 0 bases from V and 2 bases from J; junction bases left unmatched: 7. The CDR3 protein is CAISESTSGGYAAGANVLTF. CDR3 nucleotide sequence: TGTGCCATCAGTGAGTCGACTAGCGGGGGGTATGCGGCTGGGGCCAACGTCCTGACTTTC.

This clonotype was found many times. The CDR3 reads CSARRGMDTEAFF. The CDR3 DNA follows: TGCAGTGCTAGGAGGGGGATGGACACTGAAGCTTTCTTT. This chain joins TRBV20-1 and TRBJ1-1; maybe TRBD1 (6 bases). The CDR3 loop spans 13 amino acids. Trimming removed 3 bases from V and 3 bases from J, with 11 bases in between. CDR1 and CDR2 (germline): DFQATT, SNEGSKA (reference sequence).

This clonotype was seen more than once but under ten times. V gene TRBV15 combines with J gene TRBJ1-2; no clear D. Looked up from germline, CDR1 is LNHNV and CDR2 is YYDKDF (reference sequence). V was trimmed by 0 bases and J by 7 bases, leaving 15 bases between them. This CDR3 has 15 amino acids. CDR3 loop: CATSRDKSGSGGYTF. CDR3 bases: TGTGCCACCAGCAGAGATAAGTCTGGCTCTGGTGGCTACACCTTC.

This clonotype was detected many times. The chain has TRBV7-9 and TRBJ2-7, with D possibly being TRBD1 (6 bases). The germline V gene encodes CDR1 SEHNR and CDR2 FQNEAQ (reference sequence). This CDR3 has 15 amino acids. Trimming removed 2 bases from V and 3 bases from J, with 14 bases in between. Here the CDR3 reads CASSLFRDTLYEQYF. Written as DNA, the CDR3 is TGTGCCAGCAGCTTATTCCGGGACACTCTCTACGAGCAGTACTTC.